A selection of T cell receptor beta chains follows, all from one sample in a study of blood T cell repertoires in COVID-19. Profiling relied on immunoSEQ multiplex PCR, and the TCRdb table lists in-frame clones only, not all of them. In the table there are 95,000 to 110,000 clones, approximately 91% of which are singletons. The sequenced material came from peripheral blood. The receptors here all came from a human donor in a cohort sampled during active COVID-19. CDR3s include the opening cysteine and the closing phenylalanine or tryptophan. The D gene is left open where the match is weak. Expanded clones get a size class; other rows say once, few or many, or leave the size out.

abundance: NA; j_gene: TRBJ1-4; v_gene: TRBV28; d_gene: NA; CDR3nt: TGTGCCAGCAGTACACGGGACACCTATAATGAAAAACTGTTTTTT; CDR3aa: CASSTRDTYNEKLFF
abundance: NA; j_gene: TRBJ2-1; v_gene: TRBV5-4; d_gene: NA; CDR3nt: TGTGCCAGCAGCCTGAGTGCTTTCAATGAGCAGTTCTTC; CDR3aa: CASSLSAFNEQFF
abundance: NA; j_gene: TRBJ2-1; v_gene: TRBV10-3; d_gene: TRBD2; CDR3nt: TGTGCCATCACCATAGAACGAGCGGGATCCTACAATGAGCAGTTCTTC; CDR3aa: CAITIERAGSYNEQFF
abundance: NA; j_gene: TRBJ1-3; v_gene: TRBV11-2; d_gene: NA; CDR3nt: TGTGCCAGCAGCTCCCCCAGGGGTGGAAACACCATATATTTT; CDR3aa: CASSSPRGGNTIYF
abundance: NA; j_gene: TRBJ2-5; v_gene: TRBV20-1; d_gene: TRBD2; CDR3nt: TGCAGTGCTAGTGGGCAGCGGGGGTACCAAGAGACCCAGTACTTC; CDR3aa: CSASGQRGYQETQYF
abundance: NA; j_gene: TRBJ1-2; v_gene: TRBV28; d_gene: TRBD1; CDR3nt: TGTGCCAGCAGGGGAGCCGGGACAGGATACTATGGCTACACCTTC; CDR3aa: CASRGAGTGYYGYTF
abundance: NA; j_gene: TRBJ1-1; v_gene: TRBV7-3; d_gene: TRBD1; CDR3nt: TGTGCCAGCAGCTCGACAGGGGCGAACACTGAAGCTTTCTTT; CDR3aa: CASSSTGANTEAFF
abundance: NA; j_gene: TRBJ2-1; v_gene: TRBV7-9; d_gene: TRBD2; CDR3nt: TGTGCCAGCAGCTTAGTTAGCGGGACTTCTAAGAATGAGCAGTTCTTC; CDR3aa: CASSLVSGTSKNEQFF
abundance: once; j_gene: TRBJ1-4; v_gene: TRBV10-3; d_gene: NA; CDR3nt: TGTGCCATCAGTGAGTCGAACAGGTTTGGGGAAAAACTGTTTTTT; CDR3aa: CAISESNRFGEKLFF
abundance: NA; j_gene: TRBJ2-3; v_gene: TRBV5-4; d_gene: NA; CDR3nt: TGTGCCAGCAGCTTGGGAGAGTGGGGAGCGCTCACAGATACGCAGTATTTT; CDR3aa: CASSLGEWGALTDTQYF
abundance: NA; j_gene: TRBJ2-1; v_gene: TRBV15; d_gene: NA; CDR3nt: TGTGCCACCAGCAGAGTTACGCAAATTAGGGGGTACAATGAGCAGTTCTTC; CDR3aa: CATSRVTQIRGYNEQFF
abundance: NA; j_gene: TRBJ1-4; v_gene: TRBV10-2; d_gene: NA; CDR3nt: TGCGCCAGCAGTGAGTGGGGGCCGATGGAAAAACTGTTTTTT; CDR3aa: CASSEWGPMEKLFF
abundance: NA; j_gene: TRBJ2-1; v_gene: TRBV3-1/TRBV3-2; d_gene: NA; CDR3nt: TGTGCCAGCAGCCAAGATTTAAGGAGCAATGAGCAGTTCTTC; CDR3aa: CASSQDLRSNEQFF
abundance: NA; j_gene: TRBJ1-1; v_gene: TRBV4-3; d_gene: NA; CDR3nt: TGCGCCAGCAGCCCCCAGGATTTGAACACTGAAGCTTTCTTT; CDR3aa: CASSPQDLNTEAFF
abundance: NA; j_gene: TRBJ1-2; v_gene: TRBV9; d_gene: NA; CDR3nt: TGTGCCAGCAGCTCCTGGACTGATACGCCCTATGGCTACACCTTC; CDR3aa: CASSSWTDTPYGYTF
abundance: NA; j_gene: TRBJ1-2; v_gene: TRBV28; d_gene: TRBD1; CDR3nt: TGTGCCAGCAGTCCCGCGGGGGACAGGGCAAACTATGGCTACACCTTC; CDR3aa: CASSPAGDRANYGYTF